This T cell receptor beta chain appears in the sequencing data of a study of cytomegalovirus exposure and HLA in healthy donors (dated by TCRdb to the late 2010s). Turning to the overall study: An earlier analysis of approximately 590 of the donors reported roughly 270 Gb of sequence data and about 100 million unique TCR beta sequences from 150 million to 200 million T cells. About 280 gigabases of sequencing data and some 85 million unique TCR sequences were included in an early release covering around 600 HLA-typed donors. Among the 398 genotyped donors, around 81% belonged to the genetic ancestry cluster associated with self-reported Caucasian donors. The study aimed to test whether cataloging public T cell receptors could reveal signatures of past pathogen exposure. The study profiled the T cell repertoires of 550 to 700 subjects by immunosequencing and related them to cytomegalovirus serostatus. A separate validation cohort of 100 to 150 different subjects was used in addition to the approximately 610-subject first cohort. To predict cytomegalovirus infection status, the study combined high-throughput TCR immunosequencing, statistical association of individual TCRs with disease status, and machine learning. A later analysis re-examined previously published TCR beta repertoires from over 500 donors and added high-resolution HLA genotyping to investigate patterns of TCR occurrence. Rather than using new phenotypic data, the later analysis identified candidate immune exposures from TCR beta sequences and from how often those sequences occurred across donors. An earlier analysis of approximately 640 of the donors applied high-throughput TCR beta sequencing to assess whether each TCR beta V gene segment acted as functional or pseudogenic. Donor age, sex, ethnicity and CMV serostatus were collected together with the repertoire data. In a later genetic analysis, genome-wide SNP genotypes for about 65% of the roughly 670 donors were used, and that subset was treated as a discovery cohort. Every repertoire in the discovery cohort had been generated on one and the same sequencing platform. HLA typing included class I and class II loci at four-digit resolution. The number of donors typed differed by locus, with roughly 629-640 for A, B, C, DRB1 and DQB1, around 520 for DQA1, approximately 570 for DPA1, and around 460 for DPB1. About 5 DR-DQ haplotypes were handled as single units for association and clustering, since linkage in the cohort was strong. On average, around 200,000 unique TCR beta nucleotide sequences were sequenced per donor among 398 genotyped donors of the cohort, with around 19% of those sequences being non-productive. What the work shows at the level of the full study, not this receptor alone: The authors suggested that the approach could potentially be generalized to other disease states and immunological phenotypes. Assigning TCR associations to individual alleles was difficult when HLA alleles, especially DR and DQ, strongly co-occurred. HLA typing was unavailable for some donors at each locus, so association tests used only the typed subset. In a later analysis, about 16,000 TCR beta sequences were associated with specific HLA alleles at a false discovery rate of 0.05. A group of highly shared sequence variants was considered likely to be a technical artifact of the sequencing pipeline. A further reported finding was that TCR beta sequences accurately predicted the HLA-A and HLA-B alleles for most subjects in the first cohort. In vitro tests confirmed that three of the cytomegalovirus-associated TCR beta chains recognize cytomegalovirus antigens. Because counts were too low, some 17 rarely observed V segments, including chromosome 9 orphons, were left out of the earlier analysis of some 640 of the donors. In an earlier analysis of a few hundred of the donors, most TCR beta V segments were observed in productive rearrangements about 87% or about 30% of the time, broadly matching IMGT annotations. Correlated functional status among segregating V segments might be attributable to linkage disequilibrium, but an unknown experimental factor could not be ruled out. Immune exposure information for the cohort was limited to CMV serostatus. V-gene and J-gene trimming of TCR beta chains was associated with a missense DCLRE1C variant in a later genetic analysis, and the association was replicated in an independent cohort. In a later analysis, the rate of TCR association differed among HLA loci, with DRB1 alleles having the most associated TCRs and HLA-C alleles having the fewest. Most TCR sequences were seen in very few donors, while some public TCRs were found in many individuals. Presence/absence analyses assumed roughly uniform sequencing depth across donors, an assumption that may not hold. Compared with the approximately 670-donor mean, donors in an Asian-associated ancestry cluster had fewer N-insertions in productive TCRs, according to a later genetic analysis. In a later analysis, HLA-associated TCR beta chains showed more clonal expansion and lower generation probabilities than non-associated chains that were equally common. Several of the top co-occurrence clusters appeared to be linked to parvovirus B19, influenza, CMV and Epstein-Barr virus, according to a later analysis. In this cohort, only TCR beta chains were sequenced, and detectable features were limited by the absence of alpha or paired-chain data. Cytomegalovirus status was reported to be diagnosed by the classifier with high specificity and sensitivity in both the original and validation cohorts. In a later analysis, most CMV-associated TCR beta chains were found to appear HLA-restricted, with HLA associations seemingly driven largely by CMV exposure. A total of fewer than 200 TCR beta chains were listed by the study as associated with cytomegalovirus.

The cohort comprised 550 to 700 healthy bone marrow donors. Cohort members were all nominally healthy when sampled, although unrecorded immune exposures were likely present. The donor was CMV seropositive and belonged to the group of some 290 seropositive cohort members. Each donor provided a peripheral blood sample, and peripheral blood mononuclear cells were used for TCR beta sequencing. The Qiagen DNeasy Blood Extraction Kit was used to extract genomic DNA from the blood cell samples. On this clone: Its antigen remains undetermined. It has no much larger one-base neighbor in the sample; base qualities were not kept.

Library method: the immunoSEQ multiplex PCR assay. For the multiplex PCR, a mixture combining 60 forward primers for TCR Vbeta segments and 13 reverse primers for TCR Jbeta segments was used. A multiplex PCR assay on genomic DNA amplified the CDR3 region of rearranged TCR beta genes. Amplified TCR beta libraries were sequenced as 87-base-pair reads on the Illumina HiSeq System. Per the original workflow: Across the 500 to 700 repertoires, a later analysis counted some 81 million unique TCR beta chains, around 11 million of which were shared by at least two donors. A nearest-neighbor algorithm error-corrected the raw reads and collapsed the reads into unique sequences, merging closely related sequences to remove PCR and sequencing errors. Alignment of CDR3 sequences to IMGT reference sequences was used to assign V, D and J gene segments. For a sequence to be retained, a match of at least six nucleotides was required to both a V gene segment and a J gene segment. A rearrangement counted as productive if the CDR3 had no stop codons and remained in frame with V and J, and every other rearrangement counted as non-productive. CDR3 was defined according to IMGT convention as the region running from the second conserved V-encoded cysteine to the conserved J-encoded phenylalanine. The earlier analysis of some 550 of the donors excluded any sequence lacking an unambiguous match to a single V gene segment. An earlier analysis of just under 600 of the donors called V segments functional above 56.7% productive rearrangements and segregating when the between-donor standard deviation exceeded 5%. To diagnose cytomegalovirus status from the catalog of TCR beta chain sequences, a statistical classification framework was built. V and J gene assignment, in a later analysis, came from comparing TCR nucleotide sequences with IMGT/GENE-DB human TR gene sequences. The TCRdist pipeline was used in a later analysis to assign CDR3 sequences and most-parsimonious VDJ recombination scenarios. In a later analysis, each TCR beta chain was defined by its CDR3 amino acid sequence together with its V-gene family, and reads without a unique V-gene family were excluded. A later analysis removed nearly 600 highly shared, low-generation-probability nucleotide sequences to deal with suspected cross-contamination and a sequencing artifact. In a later analysis, a clonal expansion index for each public chain was calculated from normalized within-repertoire ranks of inferred template counts. In a later analysis, generation probabilities were computed using a VDJ recombination model fitted to out-of-frame rearrangements, and the results were checked against IGoR. A later analysis scored TCR-TCR, TCR-HLA and TCR-CMV co-occurrence with hypergeometric tests, applying a repertoire-size bias correction to TCR pairs. A later analysis estimated false discovery rates by permuting HLA or CMV assignments 20 times. In a later analysis, co-occurring TCRs were grouped with DBSCAN, and TCRdist sequence similarity was added when clustering was performed within HLA-allele-positive subsets. For co-occurrence clustering, repertoires with fewer than 30,000 or more than 120,000 public chains were excluded, along with five repertoires with anomalous nucleotide sharing. Held by TCRdb, this immuneACCESS table contains in-frame sequences only and omits some clones. Under half of the omission traces to an unresolved V gene where checked; the cause of the rest is unknown. V and J calls and clone size come straight from that table; D and trimming were deduced from the DNA. The sample table contains 140,000 to 150,000 clones; only one count was recorded for approximately 80% of them. The ten largest account for roughly 10% of the sample.

The specimen sequenced was PBMCs. The sequence was collected from a woman aged 60-75 years in good health and CMV-seropositive.

The CDR3 here reads CASSLEVQEPSGNTIYF. The DNA sequence is given as TGTGCCAGCAGCTTAGAGGTGCAGGAACCCTCTGGAAACACCATATATTTT. Recombination joined TRBV7-9 with TRBJ1-3, with the D gene not clear enough to name. The CDR3 covers 17 residues, taking in both the cysteine and the phenylalanine. The CDR3 DNA has 51 bases and is translated from base 1. The germline V gene (reference sequence) supplies CDR1 SEHNR and CDR2 FQNEAQ. The germline ends are 13 bases apart after V is trimmed by 1 base and J by 0 bases.